Below, 25 T cell receptor beta chains from the same sample are listed, as sequenced in a study of metastatic and nonmetastatic thyroid tumors. Nobody among the patients had been given any treatment before thyroid surgery. TCRdb re-called the PCR reads via MiXCR. The sample has 40,000 or so clones; approximately 20% are singletons. The source material was blood. These receptor sequences come from a female donor with papillary thyroid cancer or a benign thyroid nodule (not recorded which). Some clones in this sample may be carry-over from other donors' samples.

This clone was seen a few times. The rearrangement links TRBV28 to TRBJ2-1, with D uncertain. Germline V gene lookup returns CDR1 MDHEN and CDR2 SYDVKM. This CDR3 has 15 amino acids. The V end was cut by 2 bases, the J end by 16 bases, with 24 bases between. This CDR3 is CASSLMDVCPPHTFF. DNA of the CDR3: TGTGCCAGCAGTTTAATGGACGTATGTCCTCCCCATACTTTCTTC.

This clone has only a few counts. CDR3 region: CASSEAHRTSAYGYTF. CDR3 DNA: TGTGCCAGCAGTGAAGCCCACCGGACCAGCGCGTATGGCTACACCTTC. The rearrangement joins TRBV6-1 to TRBJ1-2; D not resolved. Trimming stripped 0 bases from V and 5 bases from J, with 16 bases between. This CDR3 has 16 residues. Germline V gene data show CDR1 as MNHNS and CDR2 as SASEGT.

The chain combines TRBV20-1 with TRBJ2-7; a weak D match, TRBD1 (5 bases). The V end lost 4 bases, the J end lost 9 bases, and 25 bases lay between the germline ends. The germline CDR1 and CDR2 sequences are DFQATT and SNEGSKA (reference sequence). CDR3 length: 15 amino acids. CDR3 protein: CSATALGRRVDGQYF. The CDR3 DNA sequence: TGCAGTGCTACCGCATTGGGGCGCAGGGTCGACGGGCAGTACTTC.

This clone has only a few counts. The chain carries TRBV6-1 and TRBJ2-1, with D possibly matching TRBD1 (6 bases). CDR3 length: 14 amino acids. V lost 6 bases and J 7 bases, leaving 16 bases between the germline ends. Germline CDR1 reads MNHNS; CDR2 reads SASEGT. The CDR3 DNA reads as TGTGCCAGCAGGAATACAGGGACCTGGAATGAGCAGTTCTTC. Protein product: CASRNTGTWNEQFF.

V usage is TRBV12-3 or TRBV12-4 and J usage is TRBJ2-1; D gene ambiguous. The CDR3 loop spans 15 amino acids. V lost 2 bases and J lost 0, with 8 bases in between. This CDR3 reads CASSLRLISYNEQFF. The CDR3 DNA reads TGTGCCAGCAGTTTACGGCTGATCTCCTACAATGAGCAGTTCTTC.

This clone was observed at least ten times. The chain recombines TRBV7-3 with TRBJ1-1; D is undetermined. Trimming took 5 bases from V and 7 from J, leaving 14 bases between them. CDR1 and CDR2 from the germline V gene are SGHTA and FQGTGA. The CDR3 runs 13 residues. In DNA form, the CDR3 reads TGTGCCAGCAGCCGGGGAGGCTCGCGTGAAGCTTTCTTT. As protein: CASSRGGSREAFF.

This clone was recorded at least ten times. This rearrangement joins TRBV5-1 to TRBJ1-1; 7 nucleotides align to TRBD1. Germline assignment: CDR1 SGHRS and CDR2 YFSETQ. The ends lost 0 bases at V and 12 bases at J; junction bases unmatched: 11. The CDR3 contains 14 residues. CDR3 residues: CASSLVVAGGRTFF. The CDR3 region has the DNA TGCGCCAGCAGCTTGGTGGTGGCAGGGGGTCGGACTTTCTTT. Together with reference TRBV5-1 and TRBJ1-1, the CDR3 gives the full variable domain: KAGVTQTPRYLIKTRGQQVTLSCSPISGHRSVSWYQQTPGQGLQFLFEYFSETQRNKGNFPGRFSGRQFSNSRSEMNVSTLELGDSALYLCASSLVVAGGRTFFGQGTRLTVV.

This clone was seen many times. This chain joins TRBV20-1 and TRBJ2-7; TRBD2 aligns across 10 bases. Germline V gives CDR1 DFQATT, CDR2 SNEGSKA (reference sequence). The CDR3 is 18 amino acids. With V trimmed by 2 bases and J by 5 bases, 18 bases remained unmatched. The CDR3 here is CSARRWWASGSIFHEQYF. CDR3 DNA sequence: TGCAGTGCTAGAAGATGGTGGGCTAGCGGGAGTATCTTCCACGAGCAGTACTTC.

This clone was detected a few times. Germline is not matched at one junction end, which may reflect a read error. This chain joins TRBV27 and TRBJ1-5; weak D call: TRBD1 (5 bases). This CDR3 region has 17 residues. Germline assignment: CDR1 MNHEY and CDR2 SMNVEV (reference sequence). CDR3 in DNA: TGTGCCAGCAGTCTACAGGTGGGGAGATATAGCGATCAGCCCCAGCATTTT. It specifies CASSLQVGRYSDQPQHF.

Many counts were recorded for this clone. The rearrangement joins TRBV3-1 to TRBJ2-3; 7 bases map to TRBD2. V shed 1 base, J shed 4 bases, and the junction held 5 bases outside the gene matches. Germline assignment: CDR1 LGHDT and CDR2 YNNKEL (reference sequence). The CDR3 has 15 amino acids. The CDR3 loop is CASSQVGGGADTQYF. The CDR3 coding sequence is TGTGCCAGCAGCCAAGTGGGGGGAGGGGCAGATACGCAGTATTTT.

This clone was detected ten times or more. The chain carries TRBV28 and TRBJ2-3; unclear D gene. From germline, CDR1 is MDHEN and CDR2 SYDVKM. The CDR3 has 12 residues. V was shortened by 2 bases and J by 4 bases, with 4 bases between the two germline ends. The CDR3 spells CASSLKADTQYF. CDR3 DNA sequence: TGTGCCAGCAGTTTAAAAGCAGATACGCAGTATTTT. Drawing the rest from reference TRBV28 and TRBJ2-3, the complete variable domain is DVKVTQSSRYLVKRTGEKVFLECVQDMDHENMFWYRQDPGLGLRLIYFSYDVKMKEKGDIPEGYSVSREKKERFSLILESASTNQTSMYLCASSLKADTQYFGPGTRLTVL.

This clone was seen ten or more times. The genes are TRBV20-1 and TRBJ2-5; TRBD1 matches 8 bases. Germline V gives CDR1 DFQATT, CDR2 SNEGSKA (reference sequence). CDR3 length: 12 residues. The trim removed 1 base at V and 5 bases at J, leaving 0 bases unmatched. The CDR3 is CSARGQGETQYF. The CDR3 nucleotides read TGCAGTGCTAGAGGACAGGGGGAGACCCAGTACTTC.

With regard to this clone: The junction differs from germline at one of its ends, possibly a read error. The V gene is TRBV7-9, the J gene TRBJ2-7, with D maybe TRBD2 (6 bases). There are 14 residues in the CDR3. CDR1 and CDR2 from the germline V gene are SEHNR and FQNEAQ (reference sequence). The CDR3 reads CASSGGTGSNEKYF. CDR3 nucleotide sequence: TGTGCCAGCAGCGGCGGGACTGGCAGCAACGAGAAGTACTTC.

This clone occurred many times. The chain couples TRBV7-8 to TRBJ1-1; D is undetermined. Germline CDR1 SGHVS, CDR2 FQNEAQ. The CDR3 has 13 amino acids. V dropped 1 base and J dropped 0 bases, with 3 bases sitting between them. The CDR3 sequence is CASSLDLNTEAFF. In nucleotides, the CDR3 is TGTGCCAGCAGCTTAGACTTGAACACTGAAGCTTTCTTT.

With regard to this clone: A read error is possible here, since a much larger clone lies one base away. This sequence joins TRBV15 and TRBJ1-2; maybe TRBD1 (6 bases). The ends were cut back, 1 base at V and 4 bases at J, with 10 bases in the middle. Germline V gives CDR1 LNHNV, CDR2 YYDKDF (reference sequence). This CDR3 spans 14 amino acids. The CDR3 here is CATSRGYRVYGYTF. CDR3 nucleotides: TGTGCCACCAGCAGAGGATACAGGGTCTATGGCTACACCTTC.

This sequence joins TRBV27 and TRBJ2-7, with 7 positions matching TRBD1. Germline V CDR1 and CDR2: MNHEY, SMNVEV (reference sequence). Trimming took 1 base from V and 5 from J; bases not matched to a gene: 5. This CDR3 contains 14 residues. Here the CDR3 reads CASSLYEQGNEQYF. CDR3 in DNA: TGTGCCAGCAGTTTATACGAACAGGGGAACGAGCAGTACTTC.

This clone has at least ten counts. The chain couples TRBV6-6 to TRBJ2-2, with 12 nucleotides matching TRBD2. Germline lookup yields CDR1 MNHNY and CDR2 SVGAGI (reference sequence). Trimming at V came to 6 bases and at J to 5 bases, leaving 13 bases not matched to a gene. CDR3 length: 18 amino acids. The CDR3 DNA sequence: TGTGCCAGCAGCTACCCTAGCGGGAGGGCCACGAGGACCGGGGAGCTGTTTTTT. This sequence encodes CASSYPSGRATRTGELFF.

This clone is medium-sized in the sample. V gene TRBV6-1 combines with J gene TRBJ2-7; TRBD2 matches at 7 bases. This CDR3 has 15 residues. Germline trimming cut 2 bases from V and 2 bases from J; bases unmatched to any gene: 6. Germline lookup yields CDR1 MNHNS and CDR2 SASEGT. The CDR3 spells CASSETGRSTYEQYF. CDR3 in DNA: TGTGCCAGCAGTGAAACCGGGAGGTCGACCTACGAGCAGTACTTC.

On this clone: The CDR3 does not end in the conserved phenylalanine or tryptophan, so this is likely a read error. This rearrangement joins TRBV27 to TRBJ2-7, with D perhaps TRBD2 (7 bases). The CDR3 spans 14 residues. Trimming cost V 7 bases and J 6 bases, with 19 bases left between them. Germline lookup yields CDR1 MNHEY and CDR2 SMNVEV (reference sequence). The CDR3, as DNA: TGTGCCAGCAACCCTAGGGGGGGTTCTCTCGAGCAGTACTCC. Its protein product is CASNPRGGSLEQYS.

This sequence joins TRBV6-1 and TRBJ2-2; 7 nucleotides line up with TRBD1. V was pared by 6 bases and J by 3 bases, with 10 bases of the junction left unmatched. CDR1 MNHNS and CDR2 SASEGT come from the germline V gene. The CDR3 is 16 residues long. The CDR3 region has the DNA TGTGCCAGCAGAGTCTATCAGGGGGAACACACCGGGGAGCTGTTTTTT. It encodes CASRVYQGEHTGELFF.

This clone has a count of ten or more. Being one base from a much bigger clone, this may be a read error. The rearrangement uses TRBV6-2 or TRBV6-3 and TRBJ2-3; the match to TRBD1 covers 7 bases. The length of the CDR3 is 15 residues. Germline V gives CDR1 MNHEY, CDR2 SVGEGT. CDR3 residues: CASRQGRYPTGTQYF. The CDR3 bases are TGTGCCAGCAGACAGGGGCGCTATCCCACAGGTACGCAGTATTTT.

This clone was counted between two and nine times. A much more abundant neighbour one base away suggests this may be a read error. The V call is TRBV2, the J call TRBJ2-3; no reliable D call. The length of the CDR3 is 14 residues. The germline CDR1 and CDR2 sequences are SNHLY and FYNNEI. CDR3 sequence: CASSEMAATDRQYF. DNA for the CDR3: TGTGCCAGCAGTGAAATGGCAGCCACAGATAGGCAGTATTTT.

This clone was found a few times. It may be a read error: a sequence one base away is much more abundant. The sample carries other DNA sequences with the same CDR3. In DNA, the CDR3 is TGCAGTGCTAGCCCTGGCCAAGAGACCCAATACTTC. Encoded protein: CSASPGQETQYF. The chain links TRBV20-1 to TRBJ2-5; D uncertain. Germline V gives CDR1 DFQATT, CDR2 SNEGSKA (reference sequence). The CDR3 has 12 residues.

This rearrangement joins TRBV28 to TRBJ2-3, with D perhaps being TRBD1 or TRBD2 (6 bases each). CDR1 and CDR2 from the germline V gene are MDHEN and SYDVKM. The CDR3 extends over 14 amino acids. V was shortened by 6 bases and J by 6 bases, with 16 bases between the two germline ends. The CDR3 region has the DNA TGTGCCAGCAGCTTAGGAGGGGGTGGGGATACGCAGTATTTT. This sequence encodes CASSLGGGGDTQYF.

This clone has only a few counts. A read error is possible here, since a much larger clone lies one base away. The rearrangement joins TRBV30 to TRBJ2-1; D gene ambiguous. The germline CDR1 and CDR2 sequences are GTSNPN and SVGIG (reference sequence). The CDR3 contains 13 residues. The CDR3 DNA sequence: TGTGCCTGGAGTGTCTCTGACCCGTCTGAGCAGCTCTTC. Protein: CAWSVSDPSEQLF.